These T cell receptor beta chains were read from a single sample in a study of blood T cell repertoires in COVID-19. Here immunoSEQ multiplex PCR was the method, and the copy in TCRdb shows in-frame clones only, minus some. The table records about 99,000 clones, about 86% of them present only once. The sequencing input was peripheral blood. The source is a man aged 50-59 years with COVID-19, enrolled during active disease. The CDR3 runs from the conserved cysteine through the conserved F or W. Fields, in order: J gene, D gene, clone size, V gene, CDR3 DNA, CDR3 protein. A D gene is named only where the DNA matches it firmly. Size tells how often a clone was seen (once, few, many) or the class of an expanded clone, and some rows leave it out.

>TRBJ1-2|NA|NA|TRBV27
TGTGCCAGCAGTTCCGCCGGTTTTTTCTATGGCTACACCTTC
CASSSAGFFYGYTF
>TRBJ2-3|TRBD1|NA|TRBV19
TGTGCCAGTAGTTCTCGTGGTGGACAGGGCCATACAGATACGCAGTATTTT
CASSSRGGQGHTDTQYF
>TRBJ2-7|TRBD1|NA|TRBV18
TGTGCCAGCTCACCTAGAAATCCGGGACAGGGTCCCTACGAGCAGTACTTC
CASSPRNPGQGPYEQYF
>TRBJ2-1|NA|NA|TRBV27
TGTGCCAGCAGTTTAGGCGTCAGGAACTCCTACAATGAGCAGTTCTTC
CASSLGVRNSYNEQFF
>TRBJ1-4|NA|NA|TRBV7-9
TGTGCCAGCAGCGTAGGTAGCGAAAAACTGTTTTTT
CASSVGSEKLFF
>TRBJ2-3|TRBD2|NA|TRBV7-8
TGTGCCAGCAGCTCCCCGGGGACTAGCGGGGGCACAGATACGCAGTATTTT
CASSSPGTSGGTDTQYF
>TRBJ2-1|NA|few|TRBV14
TGTGCCAGCAGCCAATCGAGGGAAATGAGACAGTTCTTC
CASSQSREMRQFF
>TRBJ1-5|TRBD1|NA|TRBV19
TGTGCCAGTAGTACCGGGACAGGGGGCAATCAGCCCCAGCATTTT
CASSTGTGGNQPQHF
>TRBJ1-5|NA|NA|TRBV10-3
TGTGCCATCAGTGAGGAGGTATCTCAGCCCCAGCATTTT
CAISEEVSQPQHF
>TRBJ2-4|TRBD2|few|TRBV2
TGTGCCAGCAGTACTAGCGGGGGGCCGAAAAAAAACATTCAGTACTTC
CASSTSGGPKKNIQYF
>TRBJ1-2|NA|NA|TRBV7-8
TGTGCCAGCAGCGAAGACAGAAACTATGGCTACACCTTC
CASSEDRNYGYTF
>TRBJ1-5|NA|NA|TRBV27
TGTGCCAGCAAAACAGGGCTCAATCAGCCCCAGCATTTT
CASKTGLNQPQHF
>TRBJ2-1|TRBD2|NA|TRBV5-1
TGCGCCAGCAGCTTGGCGGGGGGGCCACATGAGCAGTTCTTC
CASSLAGGPHEQFF
>TRBJ2-5|TRBD2|NA|TRBV11-3
TGTGCCAGCAGCTTTGGGGGGGGGACCCAGTACTTC
CASSFGGGTQYF
>TRBJ1-3|TRBD1|NA|TRBV10-1
TGCGCCAGCAGAAAAGACAGGGGTGGAAACACCATATATTTT
CASRKDRGGNTIYF
>TRBJ1-2|TRBD1|few|TRBV5-1
TGCGCCAGCAGCTACGGACAGGGGGGTAAGTATGGCTACACCTTC
CASSYGQGGKYGYTF
>TRBJ1-2|NA|NA|TRBV6-2/TRBV6-3
TGTGCCAGCAGCCTACGCGGAGGAAACTATGGCTACACCTTC
CASSLRGGNYGYTF
>TRBJ2-2|TRBD2|NA|TRBV10-3
TGTGCCATCAGATCAACTCGGGGGGGCACGAACACCGGGGAGCTGTTTTTT
CAIRSTRGGTNTGELFF
>TRBJ1-2|TRBD1|NA|TRBV5-1
TGCGCCAGCAGCCCGGGACAGGGGGTTATCGGTGGCTACACCTTC
CASSPGQGVIGGYTF
>TRBJ1-5|NA|once|TRBV9
TGTGCCAGCAGCGTAGCTTTGGGGGCAGAGCCCCAGCATTTT
CASSVALGAEPQHF
>TRBJ2-4|NA|NA|TRBV3-1/TRBV3-2
TGTGCCAGCAGCTCCACCGGTCCCTTGCAAAGAAAAAACATTCAGTACTTC
CASSSTGPLQRKNIQYF
>TRBJ2-2|TRBD1|NA|TRBV27
TGTGCCAGCAGAGTAACAGGGGGTTCCAACACCGGGGAGCTGTTTTTT
CASRVTGGSNTGELFF
>TRBJ1-2|NA|few|TRBV27
TGTGCCAGCAGTTTTGAAGGACTAAGTAACTATGGCTACACCTTC
CASSFEGLSNYGYTF
>TRBJ2-1|NA|NA|TRBV12-3/TRBV12-4
TGTGCCAGCAGTTTGACCAGGGCCAATGAGCAGTTCTTC
CASSLTRANEQFF
>TRBJ1-4|TRBD1|NA|TRBV2
TGTGCCAGCAGCGCATCGACAGGGGTAAATGAAAAACTGTTTTTT
CASSASTGVNEKLFF
>TRBJ1-2|TRBD1|few|TRBV19
TGTGCCAGTAGTACGGGACAGGGGCTTGCTAACTATGGCTACACCTTC
CASSTGQGLANYGYTF
>TRBJ2-7|NA|NA|TRBV6-6
TGTGCCAGCAGTTACGGCCCTGAGGGCTACGAGCAGTACTTC
CASSYGPEGYEQYF
>TRBJ1-1|TRBD1|NA|TRBV6-1
TGTGCCAGCAGTGTTATAGGACAGGGGTGGGGAACGGACGAAGCTTTCTTT
CASSVIGQGWGTDEAFF
>TRBJ1-3|NA|few|TRBV9
TGTGCCAGCAGCCCCCGCAGGGTATCTGGAAACACCATATATTTT
CASSPRRVSGNTIYF
>TRBJ1-2|NA|NA|TRBV10-2
TGCGCCAGCAGTTTTGGCCTCTATGGCTACACCTTC
CASSFGLYGYTF
>TRBJ2-1|NA|NA|TRBV9
TGTGCCAGCAGCCCTGGACTAGTGCAGGGGGAGCAGTTCTTC
CASSPGLVQGEQFF
>TRBJ1-4|NA|NA|TRBV5-1
TGCGCCAGCAGCTTGGTGGCGGGAAAAAATGAAAAACTGTTTTTT
CASSLVAGKNEKLFF
>TRBJ1-6|NA|NA|TRBV6-2/TRBV6-3
TGTGCCAGCAGTTACGGCTCGGACAGCAATTCACCCCTCCACTTT
CASSYGSDSNSPLHF
>TRBJ1-4|TRBD1|NA|TRBV5-1
TGCGCCAGCAGCTCGGGACAGGGAAAGACTAATGAAAAACTGTTTTTT
CASSSGQGKTNEKLFF
>TRBJ2-7|NA|NA|TRBV2
TGTGCCAGCTTAGGACCTGACTACTACGAGCAGTACTTC
CASLGPDYYEQYF
>TRBJ1-5|NA|NA|TRBV28
TGTGCCAGCAGTTTAGACAGGTTTTATAGCAATCAGCCCCAGCATTTT
CASSLDRFYSNQPQHF
>TRBJ1-1|TRBD1|NA|TRBV6-2/TRBV6-3
TGTGCCAGCAGCCAAAGACCACAGGGGGCCCTGAACACTGAAGCTTTCTTT
CASSQRPQGALNTEAFF
>TRBJ1-5|NA|once|TRBV2
TGTGCCAGCAGGGAAGAGAGCGGCAATCAGCCCCAGCATTTT
CASREESGNQPQHF
>TRBJ1-5|NA|NA|TRBV28
TGTGCCAGCAGCCCTAATGGGGCAGGTTACAATCAGCCCCAGCATTTT
CASSPNGAGYNQPQHF
>TRBJ2-3|NA|NA|TRBV14
TGTGCCAGCAGCCCCTCACTCGGGGGAATCACAGATACGCAGTATTTT
CASSPSLGGITDTQYF
>TRBJ1-5|TRBD1|NA|TRBV10-2
TGCGCCAGCAGTGCAGGACAGGGTTATCAGCCCCAGCATTTT
CASSAGQGYQPQHF
>TRBJ1-6|NA|NA|TRBV29-1
TGCATTGCCAGGGGCCTCTATAATTCACCCCTCCACTTT
CIARGLYNSPLHF
>TRBJ2-1|TRBD1|once|TRBV18
TGTGCCAGCTCAACCAACCGGGACAGGGGGGCAAATGAGCAGTTCTTC
CASSTNRDRGANEQFF